The next 26 T cell receptor beta chains were all read from a single sample in a study of blood T cells in healthy people across ages. Together with a sample-barcoded 5' primer, a J-beta primer mix was included in a second PCR lasting about 7 to 11 cycles. Each CDR3 protein gets one entry after TCRdb re-called the 5' RACE reads with MiXCR. The table includes 700,000 to 900,000 distinct CDR3 sequences, more than 25% detected once. These records were also assigned to another study, of T cells of mothers and their children.

The sequenced material came from blood. Source of these receptors: a boy aged 5 to 17 in good health.

This clonotype came up a few times. The rearrangement links TRBV12-3 or TRBV12-4 to TRBJ2-7; D unresolved. With 4 bases removed from V and 2 bases from J, the gap between germline ends came to 9 bases. This CDR3 has 13 amino acids. The CDR3 region has the DNA TGTGCCAGCAGTTCCCGGCTTACCTACGAGCAGTACTTC. Its protein product is CASSSRLTYEQYF.

This clonotype was seen ten or more times. The J gene is TRBJ2-1, the V gene TRBV7-3, with no clear D. CDR1 is SGHTA, CDR2 FQGTGA, per germline. The CDR3 sequence is 13 residues long. V shed 1 base and J shed 6 bases, with 7 bases lying between them. The CDR3 region has the DNA TGTGCCAGCAGCTTAAATAGGGCCAATGAGCAGTTCTTC. Amino acid sequence: CASSLNRANEQFF. Using reference TRBV7-3 and TRBJ2-1 for the parts outside the CDR3, the full variable domain is GAGVSQTPSNKVTEKGKYVELRCDPISGHTALYWYRQSLGQGPEFLIYFQGTGAADDSGLPNDRFFAVRPEGSVSTLKIQRTERGDSAVYLCASSLNRANEQFFGPGTRLTVL.

A few counts support this clonotype. The V and J genes are TRBV9 and TRBJ2-2, with 11 bases identical to TRBD2. Germline V gene lookup returns CDR1 SGDLS and CDR2 YYNGEE. There are 17 residues in the CDR3. V was clipped by 0 bases and J by 7 bases; unmatched bases: 8. The CDR3 DNA is TGTGCCAGCAGCGTAGGGCAGGGGACTAGCGGCGTCGGGGAGCTGTTTTTT. It encodes CASSVGQGTSGVGELFF.

There are a few counts of this clonotype. The rearrangement links TRBV7-8 to TRBJ2-2; possibly TRBD1 for D (5 bases). The CDR3 totals 13 residues. V lost 5 bases to trimming and J lost 6 bases, with 10 bases between them. Germline CDR1 reads SGHVS; CDR2 reads FQNEAQ. CDR3 region: CASSVRVSGELFF. The CDR3 DNA reads as TGTGCCAGCAGCGTCAGGGTTTCCGGGGAGCTGTTTTTT.

In DNA, the CDR3 is TGCGCCAGCAGCGCTAATTGGGAAGAGACCCAGTACTTC. Its protein is CASSANWEETQYF. The chain joins TRBV5-1 to TRBJ2-5; D uncertain. Trimming pared 4 bases from V and 3 bases from J, leaving 10 bases between. This CDR3 is 13 amino acids long. Germline V CDR1 and CDR2: SGHRS, YFSETQ.

A few counts support this clonotype. The V gene is TRBV20-1, the J gene TRBJ2-6; D might be TRBD1 or TRBD2, each matching 5 bases. V dropped 3 bases and J dropped 4 bases, with 16 bases sitting between them. This CDR3 has 16 amino acids. Germline lookup yields CDR1 DFQATT and CDR2 SNEGSKA (reference sequence). The CDR3 reads CSASPGQVWGANVLTF. The CDR3 nucleotides read TGCAGTGCTAGTCCGGGGCAGGTATGGGGGGCCAACGTCCTGACTTTC.

The V gene is TRBV7-9, the J gene TRBJ2-6; the D is unclear. Germline values: CDR1 SEHNR, CDR2 FQNEAQ (reference sequence). The CDR3 totals 16 residues. Trimming took 5 bases from V and 6 from J, leaving 17 bases between them. The CDR3 region is CASSPPLTRMANVLTF. DNA of the CDR3: TGTGCCAGCAGCCCGCCCCTTACACGAATGGCCAACGTCCTGACTTTC. Based on the CDR3 plus reference TRBV7-9 and TRBJ2-6, the full variable domain is DTGVSQNPRHKITKRGQNVTFRCDPISEHNRLYWYRQTLGQGPEFLTYFQNEAQLEKSRLLSDRFSAERPKGSFSTLEIQRTEQGDSAMYLCASSPPLTRMANVLTFGAGSRLTVL.

This chain links TRBV28 with TRBJ2-5, with TRBD1 matching 7 bases. CDR1 is MDHEN, CDR2 SYDVKM, per germline. J was trimmed by 6 bases and V by 6 bases; bases with no gene match: 7. This CDR3 is 13 amino acids long. The CDR3 DNA reads TGTGCCAGCAGCGCAGGGGGACAAAAGACCCAGTACTTC. Translation gives CASSAGGQKTQYF.

The J gene is TRBJ1-1, the V gene TRBV28; D is possibly TRBD1 (5 bases). This CDR3 comprises 16 residues. V lost 5 bases and J 3 bases, leaving 19 bases between the germline ends. CDR1 is MDHEN and CDR2 is SYDVKM in the germline V gene. As DNA, the CDR3 is TGTGCCAGCAGTGGTAGCTCGGGACGGGGGTACACTGAAGCTTTCTTT. Amino acid sequence: CASSGSSGRGYTEAFF.

This clonotype was counted between two and nine times. The chain couples TRBV20-1 to TRBJ2-7; TRBD2 is a possible D gene (5 bases). There are 16 residues in the CDR3. Germline values: CDR1 DFQATT, CDR2 SNEGSKA (reference sequence). V was pared by 6 bases and J by 1 base, with 22 bases between. The CDR3: CSARGPRTGRSYEQYF. The CDR3 DNA follows: TGCAGTGCCCGCGGGCCACGAACGGGCAGATCCTACGAGCAGTACTTC.

The chain links TRBV6-2 or TRBV6-3 to TRBJ2-7; possibly TRBD1 for D (6 bases). V lost 10 bases, J lost 0 bases, and 10 bases lay in between. The V gene's germline CDR1 is MNHEY and CDR2 SVGEGT. The CDR3 totals 12 residues. The CDR3 DNA is TGTGCCATTCGACAGGACTCCTACGAGCAGTACTTC. Translated: CAIRQDSYEQYF.

CDR3 amino acids: CSAPGDGRDYGYTF. The CDR3 coding sequence is TGCAGTGCCCCAGGTGATGGGCGCGATTATGGCTACACCTTC. The chain employs TRBV20-1 and TRBJ1-2; no definite D call. CDR1 and CDR2 from the germline V gene are DFQATT and SNEGSKA (reference sequence). There are 14 residues in the CDR3. Trimming removed 6 bases from V and 5 bases from J, with 19 bases in between.

The chain employs TRBV5-1 and TRBJ2-5; D not certain. The better agreement between TRBJ2-7 and the DNA end casts doubt on the J call. Germline lookup yields CDR1 SGHRS and CDR2 YFSETQ. The CDR3 consists of 14 residues. CDR3 protein: CASSLQRRSYEQYF. The CDR3 nucleotides read TGCGCCAGCAGCTTACAGCGCCGCTCCTACGAGCAGTACTTC.

As for this clonotype: The CDR3 does not end in the conserved phenylalanine or tryptophan, so this is likely a read error. CDR3: CASSEAVRTTDTQYS. CDR3 DNA: TGTGCCAGCAGTGAAGCGGTACGCACGACAGATACGCAGTATTCT. This chain links TRBV6-1 with TRBJ2-3, with no clear D. Germline CDR1 and CDR2: MNHNS and SASEGT. V dropped 0 bases and J dropped 3 bases, with 10 bases sitting between them. CDR3 length equals 15 residues.

This clonotype was counted a few times. The V gene is TRBV3-1, the J gene TRBJ2-1, with 7 bases lining up with TRBD2. V shed 0 bases, J shed 0 bases, and the junction held 17 bases outside the gene matches. Germline assignment: CDR1 LGHDT and CDR2 YNNKEL (reference sequence). The CDR3 length is 21 residues. CDR3 sequence reads: CASSQDIPSGLAASSYNEQFF. The CDR3, as DNA: TGTGCCAGCAGCCAAGATATCCCGTCGGGGCTAGCGGCGAGCTCCTACAATGAGCAGTTCTTC.

This clonotype was seen only a few times. V usage is TRBV28 and J usage is TRBJ2-5; D perhaps matches TRBD2 (6 bases). The J call may be mistaken, given a closer DNA end match to TRBJ2-7. Germline CDR1 reads MDHEN; CDR2 reads SYDVKM. The CDR3 sequence is 11 residues long. Written as DNA, the CDR3 is TGTGCCAGCGGGACTCCAGACGAGCAGTACTTC. It yields the protein CASGTPDEQYF.

This clonotype was detected only a few times. V gene TRBV12-3 or TRBV12-4 combines with J gene TRBJ1-3; unclear D gene. The CDR3 consists of 14 residues. V was pared by 5 bases and J by 8 bases, with 16 bases between. CDR3 in DNA: TGTGCCAGCAGTACCCCCTCCTTGACGGACACCATATATTTT. Translating gives CASSTPSLTDTIYF.

This clonotype turned up a few times. The chain joins TRBV12-3 or TRBV12-4 to TRBJ2-7, with 9 bases fitting TRBD1. V gave up 3 bases and J gave up 5 bases; unmatched junction bases: 5. CDR3 size: 14 residues. The CDR3 here is CASSFGQGLNEQYF. DNA for the CDR3: TGTGCCAGCAGTTTCGGACAGGGGCTCAACGAGCAGTACTTC.

The table lists this clonotype with many counts. The J gene is TRBJ2-5, the V gene TRBV2; TRBD2 is a possible D gene (7 bases). V was pared by 8 bases and J by 4 bases, with 11 bases between. The CDR3 covers 12 residues. Germline CDR1 reads SNHLY; CDR2 reads FYNNEI. The CDR3 DNA follows: TGTGCCAGCGGGGGGGGCGGAGAGACCCAGTACTTC. Translated, it gives CASGGGGETQYF.

V usage is TRBV12-3 or TRBV12-4 and J usage is TRBJ1-4, with 7 nucleotides matching TRBD1. CDR3 length equals 14 residues. Trimming took 6 bases from V and 7 from J; bases not matched to a gene: 8. The CDR3 region is CASRRQGGGEKLFF. In DNA, the CDR3 is TGTGCCAGCAGGAGACAGGGCGGCGGTGAAAAACTGTTTTTT.

This clonotype was counted between two and nine times. This rearrangement joins TRBV25-1 to TRBJ2-5; D gene unclear. V lost 3 bases, J lost 5 bases, and 16 bases lay in between. Germline CDR1 and CDR2: MGHDK and SYGVNS. CDR3 size: 15 residues. CDR3 protein: CASSDSAKEAETQYF. The DNA of the CDR3 is TGTGCCAGCAGTGATTCGGCGAAAGAGGCGGAGACCCAGTACTTC.

This clonotype was recorded a few times. The chain joins TRBV28 to TRBJ2-5, with D possibly TRBD1 on 5 matching bases. CDR1 MDHEN and CDR2 SYDVKM come from the germline V gene. Trimming cost V 6 bases and J 5 bases, with 13 bases left between them. The CDR3 is 13 residues long. The CDR3 sequence: CASRQAFDETQYF. In DNA, the CDR3 is TGTGCCAGCAGACAGGCCTTTGACGAGACCCAGTACTTC.

The chain employs TRBV28 and TRBJ2-7; a weak D match, TRBD1 (6 bases). The V end was cut by 8 bases, the J end by 2 bases, with 13 bases between. The CDR3 is 13 amino acids. The germline gives CDR1 MDHEN, CDR2 SYDVKM. CDR3 nucleotides: TGTGCCAGCGTGGGTGGGGGCCCCTACGAGCAGTACTTC. Amino acids: CASVGGGPYEQYF.

This clonotype was seen just once. Just one base apart from a much larger clone, this may be a read error. The CDR3 DNA reads as TGTGCCAGCAGACCTACAGGGGGCACTGAAGCTTTCTTT. Translating gives CASRPTGGTEAFF. The chain has TRBV6-1 and TRBJ1-1; 8 bases align to TRBD1. Trimming removed 6 bases from V and 4 bases from J; junction bases left unmatched: 4. Germline CDR1 and CDR2: MNHNS and SASEGT. This CDR3 is built from 13 residues.

This clonotype has at least ten counts. The chain has TRBV5-1 and TRBJ2-1; 10 nucleotides agree with TRBD2. Germline V gene data show CDR1 as SGHRS and CDR2 as YFSETQ. This CDR3 has 16 amino acids. Losses at the gene ends were 0 bases for V and 5 bases for J; bases not matched to a gene: 5. The CDR3, as DNA: TGCGCCAGCAGCTTGGGTCTAGCGGGGGCCCACAATGAGCAGTTCTTC. Translating gives CASSLGLAGAHNEQFF.

DNA for the CDR3: TGTGCCAGCAGTTACAGACAGGGGGTCGAATCACCCCTCCACTTT. It translates to CASSYRQGVESPLHF. This sequence joins TRBV6-6 and TRBJ1-6; TRBD1 matches 9 bases. The CDR3 length is 15 residues. Germline V gene data show CDR1 as MNHNY and CDR2 as SVGAGI (reference sequence). V lost 2 bases and J lost 10; bases outside the gene matches: 6.